The 10 T cell receptor beta chains listed next were all sequenced from one sample in a study of shared clonotypes between healthy human individuals. Here immunoSEQ multiplex PCR was the method, and the copy in TCRdb shows in-frame clones only, minus some. This sample has hundreds of thousands of clones, with around 96% found just once. Naive CD8 cells comprised CD45RO-negative, CCR7-positively selected cells, excluding terminally differentiated effector memory CD45RA+ cells. Sequencing input: naive CD8+ T cells sorted from blood. These receptors originate from a man aged 25 to 45 in good health.

This chain uses TRBV4-3 with TRBJ2-1; D is undetermined. The CDR3 sequence is 13 residues long. V was pared by 1 base and J by 10 bases, with 11 bases between. Germline CDR1 and CDR2: LGHNA and YSLEER. The CDR3 sequence is CASSQGYASEQFF. For the CDR3, the DNA is TGCGCCAGCAGCCAAGGCTACGCAAGCGAGCAGTTCTTC.

V and J are TRBV2 and TRBJ1-3; the D is unclear. V lost 7 bases and J lost 0, with 10 bases in between. Germline V CDR1 and CDR2: SNHLY, FYNNEI. CDR3 length: 14 residues. CDR3 loop: CASTSEGSGNTIYF. CDR3 sequence (DNA): TGTGCCAGCACATCCGAGGGCTCTGGAAACACCATATATTTT.

The chain uses TRBV4-1 and TRBJ2-7; 7 bases agree with TRBD2. The V segment lost 5 bases and the J segment 0 bases; nucleotides outside the gene matches: 10. Germline CDR1 and CDR2: MGHRA and YSYEKL. This CDR3 contains 16 residues. As DNA, the CDR3 is TGCGCCAGCAGCGACAGACCTAGCGGCAGCTCCTACGAGCAGTACTTC. This encodes CASSDRPSGSSYEQYF.

This clone was found once. The chain couples TRBV6-6 to TRBJ2-1, with 10 bases matching TRBD2. This CDR3 comprises 12 residues. Germline values: CDR1 MNHNY, CDR2 SVGAGI (reference sequence). V trimming: 8 bases; J trimming: 10 bases; junction bases outside the gene matches: 5. The CDR3 reads CASRPAGGEQFF. Written as DNA, the CDR3 is TGTGCCAGCCGACCAGCGGGAGGGGAGCAGTTCTTC.

V is TRBV7-2 and J is TRBJ2-7, with a possible D match to TRBD1 (6 bases). The CDR3 sequence is 14 residues long. The V gene lost 3 bases and the J gene lost 3 bases, with 12 bases spanning the gap. The germline V gene has CDR1 SGHTA and CDR2 FQGNSA. CDR3 DNA sequence: TGTGCCAGCAGCTTCAGGGGAACGGACTACGAGCAGTACTTC. Amino acids: CASSFRGTDYEQYF.

Comments on this clone: This same CDR3 is encoded by further DNA sequences in the sample. The chain recombines TRBV27 with TRBJ1-5; D unresolved. The germline V gene encodes CDR1 MNHEY and CDR2 SMNVEV (reference sequence). The V gene lost 0 bases and the J gene lost 4 bases, with 4 bases spanning the gap. The CDR3 has 13 amino acids. The CDR3 DNA follows: TGTGCCAGCAGTTTATCCAGGAATCAGCCCCAGCATTTT. It encodes CASSLSRNQPQHF.

This chain uses TRBV5-5 with TRBJ2-3; D ambiguous. Germline-derived CDR1 and CDR2 are SGHKS and YYEKEE (reference sequence). The CDR3 spans 16 residues. V dropped 1 base and J dropped 0 bases, with 12 bases sitting between them. CDR3 region: CASSLLGQTSTDTQYF. For the CDR3, the DNA is TGTGCCAGCAGCTTGCTGGGCCAGACTAGCACAGATACGCAGTATTTT.

V and J are TRBV9 and TRBJ2-7, with D possibly called TRBD1 or TRBD2 (5 bases each). V lost 4 bases and J 1 base, leaving 15 bases between the germline ends. Germline V gene sequence: CDR1 SGDLS, CDR2 YYNGEE. There are 15 residues in the CDR3. This chain's CDR3 is CASSLEGLPSYEQYF. The CDR3 nucleotides are TGTGCCAGCAGCCTTGAGGGGTTACCATCCTACGAGCAGTACTTC.

Of note for this clone: Other nucleotide sequences from this sample produce the same CDR3. CDR3 nucleotides: TGTGCCAGCAGCTTTCTGGGGGAGCAGTTCTTC. This codes for CASSFLGEQFF. V usage is TRBV11-2 and J usage is TRBJ2-1; D is unresolved. CDR3 length: 11 residues. In germline, CDR1 is SGHAT, CDR2 FQNNGV. Deletions cut 3 bases from V and 10 bases from J, with 7 bases between.

The chain couples TRBV7-9 to TRBJ1-2; the D is unclear. Per the germline V gene, CDR1 is SEHNR and CDR2 is FQNEAQ (reference sequence). This CDR3 has 15 residues. With 4 bases removed from V and 3 bases from J, the gap between germline ends came to 15 bases. CDR3 DNA sequence: TGTGCCAGCAGCTACTCCGTTGCTGGGGACTATGGCTACACCTTC. It codes for CASSYSVAGDYGYTF.